This T cell receptor (beta chain) was captured in a study of T-cell memory formation after mild COVID-19 (dated by TCRdb to 2020 to 2022). For the wider study: Most TCR sequence clusters were specific to one of the two donors. T-cell clones expanding and contracting after mild COVID-19 in a couple of donors were tracked by longitudinal TCRalpha and TCRbeta repertoire sequencing. Two young, previously healthy adult volunteers made up the cohort, one male and one female.

Reads for this sample came from an Illumina NovaSeq 6000. TCRalpha and TCRbeta cDNA libraries were built by 5'RACE with constant-segment primers, adding sample barcodes and unique molecular identifiers. RNA was extracted from every sample with Trizol reagent. Amplification of the libraries took two PCR steps, and the second step added a second sample barcode plus Illumina TruSeq adapters. The libraries were sequenced on an Illumina NovaSeq using 2 x 150 bp paired-end reads. Processing in the source paper ran as follows. With migec v1.2.7, reads were demultiplexed and then collapsed into UMI-guided consensus sequences. Using mixcr v2.1.11, UMI consensuses were aligned to TRA and TRB V and J templates and then assembled into clonotypes. A clonotype was counted as expanded or contracted only if both edgeR and NoisET called the change significant, with noise models trained on biological replicates. For edgeR calls, a false discovery rate-adjusted p below 0.01 and a log2 fold-change threshold of 1 were applied. As an exploratory analysis of dynamics, max-normalized trajectories of the 1000 most abundant clonotypes were examined by PCA with hierarchical clustering. Each responding clone was given a CD4 or CD8 phenotype based on the CD4+ and CD8+ repertoires, which had been sequenced separately. Clones were called with MiXCR by TCRdb after fastp trimmed the public reads at Q25, and only in-frame beta chains were retained. Rows matching on CDR3 protein sequence are summarized as one entry with the most common DNA and genes. TCRdb, not the original authors, processed these V and J calls. In all, the sample holds 110,000 or so distinct CDR3 sequences, and 22% of those were seen once. The ten largest account for 41% of the sample.

Points the paper makes about the study in general: SARS-CoV-2 specificity was not confirmed for the second-wave clones peaking on day 37. Contracting CD4+ clones were located mainly in the CM and EM memory subsets, whereas CD8+ clones were found to be enriched in EMRA. Only two mild cases were covered by the study, and larger cohorts that include severe cases with pre-infection samples were considered necessary. Some responding clones were detected in pre-infection memory, which suggested that pre-existing cross-reactive memory T cells had joined the SARS-CoV-2 response. Balanced CD4/CD8 phenotypes were observed for clones contracting from day 15 to 85, whereas a bias towards CD4+ was observed for a second wave of clones expanding from day 15 to 37.

This clonotype was observed a few times. Its antigen has not been determined. There are no base qualities to consult, and no much larger clone falls within one base. Ficoll-Paque density gradient centrifugation was used to isolate PBMCs. Sequencing used PBMCs or a T cell subset sorted from them (not recorded which). The receptor was derived from a man aged 18 to 35 who had mild COVID-19 (a few samples of this study predate the infection). The sample titles of this study are shuffled in the database, so cell type and time point are left out; the donor was told from shared clones.

The CDR3 region has the sequence CASRDEGGFSQPQHF. The nucleotide sequence is given as TGTGCCAGTAGAGACGAGGGGGGGTTCAGTCAGCCCCAGCATTTT. The chain is encoded by TRBV19 joined to TRBJ1-5; TRBD1 is a possible D gene, resting on 6 matching bases. The CDR3, cysteine through phenylalanine, is 15 amino acids long. Kept here is only the CDR3 DNA, which spans 45 bases and is read in frame from base 1. The junction carries 18 bases between V and J, which are trimmed by 6 bases and 6 bases respectively. As encoded in the germline V gene (reference sequence), CDR1 is LNHDA while CDR2 is SQIVND.